These 18 T cell receptor beta chains were all obtained from the same sample, sequenced in a study of blood T cell repertoires in COVID-19. Measured with immunoSEQ multiplex PCR; TCRdb has only the in-frame clones, and not every one. The table lists more than 200,000 clones, about nine tenths of them singletons. What was sequenced was peripheral blood. These receptors were collected from a woman in her thirties with COVID-19, enrolled during active disease.

The chain employs TRBV4-1 and TRBJ1-4; 8 nucleotides agree with TRBD1. CDR1 is MGHRA and CDR2 is YSYEKL in the germline V gene. V lost 0 bases, J lost 4 bases, and 10 bases stayed unmatched. CDR3 size: 18 residues. CDR3: CASSQDIPGQGVNEKLFF. The CDR3 coding sequence is TGCGCCAGCAGCCAAGATATCCCCGGACAGGGCGTTAATGAAAAACTGTTTTTT.

V is TRBV2 and J is TRBJ2-5; no clear D. This CDR3 has 12 amino acids. Germline-derived CDR1 and CDR2 are SNHLY and FYNNEI. Deletions cut 2 bases from V and 2 bases from J, with 3 bases between. CDR3 DNA: TGTGCCAGCAGTGAACGGCAAGAGACCCAGTACTTC. Encoded protein: CASSERQETQYF.

There are a few counts of this clone. The chain employs TRBV7-9 and TRBJ2-7, with a possible D match to TRBD2 (5 bases). Per the germline V gene, CDR1 is SEHNR and CDR2 is FQNEAQ (reference sequence). The ends were cut back, 6 bases at V and 2 bases at J, with 17 bases in the middle. The CDR3 is 15 amino acids. This CDR3 reads CASSPPKGGPYEQYF. In nucleotides, the CDR3 is TGTGCCAGCAGTCCACCGAAAGGCGGGCCCTACGAGCAGTACTTC. The full variable domain, in which reference TRBV7-9 and TRBJ2-7 provide the parts outside the CDR3, is DTGVSQNPRHKITKRGQNVTFRCDPISEHNRLYWYRQTLGQGPEFLTYFQNEAQLEKSRLLSDRFSAERPKGSFSTLEIQRTEQGDSAMYLCASSPPKGGPYEQYFGPGTRLTVT.

This chain uses TRBV15 with TRBJ2-2; D is undetermined. This CDR3 has 14 amino acids. CDR1 and CDR2 (germline): LNHNV, YYDKDF (reference sequence). V was cut by 4 bases and J by 2 bases, with 8 bases left in between. The CDR3 sequence is CATSTSGNTGELFF. The CDR3, as DNA: TGTGCCACCAGCACGTCAGGAAACACCGGGGAGCTGTTTTTT.

The chain joins TRBV7-6 to TRBJ1-1, with a possible D match to TRBD1 (6 bases). Trimming stripped 5 bases from V and 0 bases from J, with 13 bases between. There are 15 residues in the CDR3. Germline CDR1 reads SGHVS; CDR2 reads FNYEAQ. DNA for the CDR3: TGTGCCAGCAGCCCCCCGGGACACCTGAACACTGAAGCTTTCTTT. This translates into CASSPPGHLNTEAFF.

J is TRBJ1-2 and V is TRBV28; 7 positions match TRBD1. The CDR3 has 15 residues. V trimming: 3 bases; J trimming: 0 bases; junction bases outside the gene matches: 4. Germline loops: CDR1 MDHEN, CDR2 SYDVKM. The CDR3 bases are TGTGCCAGCAGTTTGAACAGGGGCTCTAACTATGGCTACACCTTC. This encodes CASSLNRGSNYGYTF.

The chain couples TRBV6-5 to TRBJ1-6; 10 bases map to TRBD1. The V segment lost 5 bases and the J segment 8 bases; nucleotides outside the gene matches: 3. There are 14 residues in the CDR3. Germline V lookup: CDR1 MNHEY, CDR2 SVGAGI. In DNA form, the CDR3 reads TGTGCCAGCAGTCCCGGGACAGGGGATTCACCCCTCCACTTT. Translating it yields CASSPGTGDSPLHF.

The count of this clone is one. The chain's CDR3 is CASSLGGWNTGELFF. CDR3 DNA: TGTGCCAGCAGTTTGGGCGGGTGGAACACCGGGGAGCTGTTTTTT. The J gene is TRBJ2-2, the V gene TRBV28, with D perhaps matching TRBD2 (5 bases). Between the trimmed V and J ends, which lost 3 bases and 1 base, there was a span of 9 bases. Germline V gene sequence: CDR1 MDHEN, CDR2 SYDVKM. The CDR3 loop spans 15 amino acids.

This chain uses TRBV6-2 or TRBV6-3 with TRBJ1-1; TRBD1 aligns across 12 bases. The V gene's germline CDR1 is MNHEY and CDR2 SVGEGT. The CDR3 spans 17 residues. V shed 6 bases and J 0 bases; nucleotides not matched to a gene: 8. Here the CDR3 DNA reads TGTGCCAGCAGCCGACCTGGGACAGGGGGCATGAACACTGAAGCTTTCTTT. Its translation is CASSRPGTGGMNTEAFF.

The chain uses TRBV15 and TRBJ1-6, with D perhaps matching TRBD1 (6 bases). The CDR3 runs 15 residues. V was cut by 1 base and J by 4 bases, with 8 bases left in between. Germline V gene data show CDR1 as LNHNV and CDR2 as YYDKDF (reference sequence). The CDR3 spells CATSRAGEYNSPLHF. The CDR3 nucleotides are TGTGCCACCAGCAGAGCAGGGGAGTATAATTCACCCCTCCACTTT.

The chain has TRBV3-1 (or the pseudogene TRBV3-2) and TRBJ2-1, with a weak D call TRBD2 (6 bases). The germline V gene has CDR1 LGHDT and CDR2 YNNKEL (reference sequence). Trimming removed 0 bases from V and 7 bases from J, with 13 bases in between. The CDR3 length is 15 residues. In nucleotides, the CDR3 is TGTGCCAGCAGCCAAGATCGGGAGAAAGAAAATGAGCAGTTCTTC. Its translation is CASSQDREKENEQFF.

The table lists this clone with a few counts. The chain recombines TRBV19 with TRBJ2-2, with 16 bases that match TRBD2. Germline CDR1 LNHDA, CDR2 SQIVND (reference sequence). V lost 10 bases and J lost 6; bases outside the gene matches: 5. The CDR3 totals 15 residues. In nucleotides, the CDR3 is TGTGCCACCACCGGGACTAGCGGGAGGGCCGGGGAGCTGTTTTTT. This sequence encodes CATTGTSGRAGELFF.

The chain employs TRBV12-3 or TRBV12-4 and TRBJ2-1; the D is unclear. The CDR3 totals 10 residues. V gave up 7 bases and J gave up 7 bases, with 5 bases separating them. DNA of the CDR3: TGTGCCAGCAAACGGAATGAGCAGTTCTTC. Translation: CASKRNEQFF.

This chain links TRBV27 with TRBJ1-2; 8 nucleotides line up with TRBD1. The germline V gene has CDR1 MNHEY and CDR2 SMNVEV (reference sequence). The CDR3 spans 14 residues. V was clipped by 4 bases and J by 3 bases; unmatched bases: 4. Here the CDR3 reads CASSWTGSHYGYTF. The CDR3 coding sequence is TGTGCCAGCAGTTGGACAGGGAGCCACTATGGCTACACCTTC.

The V gene is TRBV5-1, the J gene TRBJ2-3; D possibly corresponds to TRBD1 (6 bases). CDR1 is SGHRS and CDR2 is YFSETQ in the germline V gene. With 4 bases removed from V and 0 bases from J, the gap between germline ends came to 12 bases. The CDR3 length is 15 residues. CDR3 sequence (DNA): TGCGCCAGCAGCCCACAGGGATGGAGCACAGATACGCAGTATTTT. Encoded protein: CASSPQGWSTDTQYF.

This sequence joins TRBV25-1 and TRBJ1-6, with TRBD1 matching over 9 bases. CDR1 MGHDK and CDR2 SYGVNS come from the germline V gene. V shed 3 bases, J shed 1 base, and the junction held 7 bases outside the gene matches. This CDR3 is built from 18 residues. The CDR3 bases are TGTGCCAGCAGTGACCACCCACAGGGGGCATCCTATAATTCACCCCTCCACTTT. It yields the protein CASSDHPQGASYNSPLHF.

The chain is built from TRBV2 and TRBJ2-5; 7 bases align to TRBD2. With V trimmed by 10 bases and J by 7 bases, 3 bases remained unmatched. Germline V CDR1 and CDR2: SNHLY, FYNNEI. This CDR3 has 10 amino acids. For the CDR3, the DNA is TGTGCCACCTCGGGGGGGACCCAGTACTTC. Translation: CATSGGTQYF.

J is TRBJ1-2 and V is TRBV4-1, with 9 bases that match TRBD1. This CDR3 spans 15 amino acids. The germline V gene encodes CDR1 MGHRA and CDR2 YSYEKL. Trimming cost V 3 bases and J 1 base; bases outside gene matches: 3. The CDR3 spells CASSHRQGGNYGYTF. CDR3 nucleotides: TGCGCCAGCAGCCACCGACAGGGGGGTAACTATGGCTACACCTTC.